This TCR beta chain was recovered during a study of CD8 T cells in Susac syndrome. TCR beta from blood CD8+ and CD4+ T cells was sequenced. Reverse transcription of roughly 0.45 to 1 ug RNA was carried out with random hexamers. MiXCR, applied by TCRdb to the immunoSEQ multiplex PCR reads, yields one record per CDR3 protein. The data hold 150,000 to 200,000 distinct CDR3 sequences, with about 91% observed a single time. V dropped 6 bases and J dropped 6 bases, with 16 bases sitting between them. The CDR3 contains 13 residues. The V gene's germline CDR1 is DFQATT and CDR2 SNEGSKA (reference sequence). The specimen sequenced was CD4+ T cells from PBMCs. This TCR was sampled from a human donor with Susac syndrome. This sequence joins TRBV20-1 and TRBJ2-3; no clear D gene. DNA of the CDR3: TGCAGTGCCAACAATAACGTTATGGATACGCAGTATTTT. Translated, it gives CSANNNVMDTQYF.